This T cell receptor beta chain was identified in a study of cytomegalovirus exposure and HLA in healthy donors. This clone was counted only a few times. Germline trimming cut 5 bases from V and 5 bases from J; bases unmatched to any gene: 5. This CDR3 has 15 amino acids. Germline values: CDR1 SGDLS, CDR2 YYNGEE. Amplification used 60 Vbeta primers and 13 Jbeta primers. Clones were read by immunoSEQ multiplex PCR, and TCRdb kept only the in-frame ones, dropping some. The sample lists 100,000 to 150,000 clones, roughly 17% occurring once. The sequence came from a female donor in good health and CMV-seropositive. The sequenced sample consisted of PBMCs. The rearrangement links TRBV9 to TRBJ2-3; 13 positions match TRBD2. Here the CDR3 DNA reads TGTGCCAGCAGTGGACTAGCGGGGGCTCGAGATACGCAGTATTTT. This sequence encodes CASSGLAGARDTQYF.